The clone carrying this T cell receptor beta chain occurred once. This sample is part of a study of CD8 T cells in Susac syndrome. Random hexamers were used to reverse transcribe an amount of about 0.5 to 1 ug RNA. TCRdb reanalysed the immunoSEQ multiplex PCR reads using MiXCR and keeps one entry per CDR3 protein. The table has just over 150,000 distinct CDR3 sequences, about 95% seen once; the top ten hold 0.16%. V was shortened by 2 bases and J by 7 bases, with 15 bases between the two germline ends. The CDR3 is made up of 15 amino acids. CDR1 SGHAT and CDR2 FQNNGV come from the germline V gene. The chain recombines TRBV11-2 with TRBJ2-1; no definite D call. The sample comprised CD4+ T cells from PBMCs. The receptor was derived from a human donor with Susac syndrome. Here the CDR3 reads CASSLFKAGRNEQFF. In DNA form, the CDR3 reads TGTGCCAGCAGCTTATTCAAGGCAGGTCGGAATGAGCAGTTCTTC.